The next 16 T cell receptor beta chains were all read from a single sample in a study of CD8+ T cells in alopecia areata. Following RNA extraction, reverse transcription yielded cDNA that acted as the sequencing template. Profiling relied on immunoSEQ multiplex PCR, and the TCRdb table lists in-frame clones only, not all of them. The data contain over 100,000 clones, roughly three fifths of them singletons. Treatment indicated: oral pan-JAK inhibitor, 5-10 mg twice daily. The sequenced sample was CD8+ T cells sorted from blood, obtained at week 24, from a patient treated with tofacitinib. Receptor source: a human donor with alopecia areata.

Comment on this clone: Compared with germline, one end of the junction differs, possibly owing to a read error. Other DNA variants within this sample encode the same CDR3. The chain has TRBV7-2 and TRBJ2-7, with D perhaps matching TRBD1 (6 bases). Germline CDR1 SGHTA, CDR2 FQGNSA. This CDR3 has 15 amino acids. CDR3 in amino acids: CASSQQGIASYEQYF. In nucleotides, the CDR3 is TGCGCCAGCAGCCAACAGGGTATAGCGTCCTACGAGCAGTACTTC.

The V gene is TRBV5-6, the J gene TRBJ2-1; weak D call: TRBD2 (5 bases). Germline V CDR1 and CDR2: SGHDT, YYEEEE. The CDR3 is 15 amino acids. Trimming pared 4 bases from V and 7 bases from J, leaving 18 bases between. Here the CDR3 DNA reads TGTGCCAGCAGCGGACCGGACTCCCGGCGGAATGAGCAGTTCTTC. It yields the protein CASSGPDSRRNEQFF. The full variable domain, its missing parts supplied by reference TRBV5-6 and TRBJ2-1, is DAGVTQSPTHLIKTRGQQVTLRCSPKSGHDTVSWYQQALGQGPQFIFQYYEEEERQRGNFPDRFSGHQFPNYSSELNVNALLLGDSALYLCASSGPDSRRNEQFFGPGTRLTVL.

The chain employs TRBV13 and TRBJ2-3; 7 bases fit TRBD2. J gave up 6 bases and V 2 bases, and 11 bases lay outside the gene matches. The CDR3 totals 16 residues. CDR1 and CDR2 from the germline V gene are PRHDT and FYEKMQ (reference sequence). CDR3 amino acids: CASSLLSGGGGDTQYF. The CDR3 DNA reads as TGTGCCAGCAGCTTACTATCGGGGGGTGGCGGGGATACGCAGTATTTT.

The chain is built from TRBV27 and TRBJ2-3; D is unclear. V shed 4 bases and J shed 6 bases, with 11 bases lying between them. The CDR3 sequence is 13 residues long. Per germline, CDR1 MNHEY and CDR2 SMNVEV (reference sequence). CDR3: CASSSDPRDTQYF. The CDR3 DNA reads TGTGCCAGCAGTTCAGACCCACGGGATACGCAGTATTTT.

The chain recombines TRBV7-9 with TRBJ2-7; TRBD2 agrees at 10 bases. This CDR3 region has 15 residues. After removal of 5 bases from V and 3 bases from J, the junction contained 7 bases not matched to a gene. Germline CDR1 is SEHNR and CDR2 is FQNEAQ (reference sequence). The CDR3 sequence: CASSLGGTSVYEQYF. Here the CDR3 DNA reads TGTGCCAGCAGCCTTGGCGGGACTAGCGTCTACGAGCAGTACTTC. The whole variable domain, filled in from reference TRBV7-9 and TRBJ2-7, reads DTGVSQNPRHKITKRGQNVTFRCDPISEHNRLYWYRQTLGQGPEFLTYFQNEAQLEKSRLLSDRFSAERPKGSFSTLEIQRTEQGDSAMYLCASSLGGTSVYEQYFGPGTRLTVT.

This chain uses TRBV13 with TRBJ2-3, with unresolved D. CDR1 and CDR2 from the germline V gene are PRHDT and FYEKMQ (reference sequence). V was shortened by 2 bases and J by 6 bases, with 9 bases between the two germline ends. The CDR3 is made up of 13 amino acids. The CDR3 loop is CASSLRLPDTQYF. The CDR3 nucleotides read TGTGCCAGCAGCTTAAGACTGCCCGATACGCAGTATTTT.

V and J are TRBV2 and TRBJ2-1, with 10 bases aligning to TRBD2. V shed 0 bases and J 8 bases; nucleotides not matched to a gene: 10. This CDR3 has 17 amino acids. Germline assignment: CDR1 SNHLY and CDR2 FYNNEI. The CDR3 protein is CASSEALRSGGAYEQFF. In nucleotides, the CDR3 is TGTGCCAGCAGTGAAGCGCTTAGGAGCGGGGGGGCTTATGAGCAGTTCTTC.

V usage is TRBV4-3 and J usage is TRBJ1-4; D gene uncertain. V was cut by 1 base and J by 4 bases, with 19 bases left in between. This CDR3 spans 18 amino acids. Germline assignment: CDR1 LGHNA and CDR2 YSLEER. CDR3 residues: CASSQGLRKGSGNEKLFF. CDR3 bases: TGCGCCAGCAGCCAAGGTCTCCGCAAAGGGAGCGGTAATGAAAAACTGTTTTTT.

This clone has a handful of counts. V and J are TRBV7-9 and TRBJ2-2; no reliable D call. The CDR3 has 15 amino acids. Trimming left V 6 bases short and J 3 bases short, with 14 bases between. Germline loops: CDR1 SEHNR, CDR2 FQNEAQ (reference sequence). CDR3 sequence (DNA): TGTGCCAGCAGATCTACCCCCCATGACACCGGGGAGCTGTTTTTT. Translation gives CASRSTPHDTGELFF.

This sequence joins TRBV7-9 and TRBJ1-2; TRBD1 agrees at 9 bases. The V segment lost 1 base and the J segment 7 bases; nucleotides outside the gene matches: 7. From germline, CDR1 is SEHNR and CDR2 FQNEAQ (reference sequence). CDR3 length: 15 amino acids. The CDR3 here is CASSLGEGTGLGYTF. The DNA for the CDR3 is TGTGCCAGCAGCTTAGGAGAGGGGACAGGGCTTGGCTACACCTTC.

The CDR3 coding sequence is TGTGCCAGCAGCAGAGACGGGTGGTCGGCTGAAGCTTTCTTT. This codes for CASSRDGWSAEAFF. The rearrangement joins TRBV13 to TRBJ1-1; D is unresolved. Trimming shortened V by 5 bases and J by 6 bases, and 16 bases separated the two germline ends. Germline CDR1 reads PRHDT; CDR2 reads FYEKMQ (reference sequence). The CDR3 spans 14 residues. The variable domain in full, completed from reference TRBV13 and TRBJ1-1, reads AAGVIQSPRHLIKEKRETATLKCYPIPRHDTVYWYQQGPGQDPQFLISFYEKMQSDKGSIPDRFSAQQFSDYHSELNMSSLELGDSALYFCASSRDGWSAEAFFGQGTRLTVV.

In its sample, this clone was seen once. One base away lies a much larger clone, so this may be a sequencing read error. The chain employs TRBV10-3 and TRBJ2-5; 13 nucleotides agree with TRBD2. The CDR3 runs 15 residues. Looked up from germline, CDR1 is ENHRY and CDR2 is SYGVKD. The CDR3 sequence: CASSELAGGEETQYF. As DNA, the CDR3 is TGTGCCAGCAGTGAACTAGCGGGGGGGGAAGAGACCCAGTACTTC.

The rearrangement uses TRBV5-1 and TRBJ1-1; 9 positions agree with TRBD1. The germline V gene has CDR1 SGHRS and CDR2 YFSETQ. The CDR3 covers 16 residues. V shed 4 bases and J 6 bases; nucleotides not matched to a gene: 13. The CDR3 DNA is TGCGCCAGCAGCCTTGGCTCCGGGACAGGGTTACCTGAAGCTTTCTTT. This codes for CASSLGSGTGLPEAFF.

The gene calls are TRBV19 and TRBJ1-5; tentatively, D is TRBD1 (5 bases). Trimming took 3 bases from V and 4 from J, leaving 10 bases between them. The V gene's germline CDR1 is LNHDA and CDR2 SQIVND (reference sequence). The CDR3 is 14 residues long. The CDR3 region has the DNA TGTGCCAGTAGTATCCGGGACCTTAATCAGCCCCAGCATTTT. This translates into CASSIRDLNQPQHF.

The rearrangement links TRBV4-1 to TRBJ2-2; 7 positions match TRBD1. The CDR3 loop spans 15 amino acids. CDR1 MGHRA and CDR2 YSYEKL come from the germline V gene. V trimming: 4 bases; J trimming: 7 bases; junction bases outside the gene matches: 9. The CDR3 loop is CASSPRQGQSGELFF. The CDR3 DNA follows: TGCGCCAGCAGCCCCCGACAGGGCCAAAGCGGGGAGCTGTTTTTT.

This chain links TRBV5-6 with TRBJ2-5; D call uncertain. The CDR3 loop spans 13 amino acids. V shed 4 bases and J shed 1 base, with 8 bases lying between them. Germline CDR1 and CDR2: SGHDT and YYEEEE. In nucleotides, the CDR3 is TGTGCCAGCAGCCCTGAAGTCCAAGAGACCCAGTACTTC. This gives the protein CASSPEVQETQYF.